The clone carrying this TCR beta chain was detected only a few times. The CDR3 length is 12 residues. The germline V and J ends were trimmed by 2 bases and 8 bases, with 10 bases remaining between them. The germline V gene encodes CDR1 SGHDT and CDR2 YYEEEE. The sample comes from a study of CD4+ T cells in melanoma. TCRdb keeps only in-frame clones here, not all; method: immunoSEQ multiplex PCR. The sample records about 55,000 clones, 60% to 75% being singletons. Specimen: tumor tissue. The rearrangement links TRBV5-6 to TRBJ1-2; D remains unclear. The sequence derives from a human donor with melanoma. This CDR3 is CASSFGLSGYTF. The CDR3 nucleotides read TGTGCCAGCAGCTTCGGTCTATCGGGCTACACCTTC.